A single sample is the source of the 28 T cell receptor beta chains below, sequenced in a study of T cells in Graves' hyperthyroidism and ophthalmopathy. Template material for amplifying TCR beta CDR3 regions consisted of RNA transcripts. Using the HTBI primer set, a first-round RT-PCR was run on the TCR CDR3. TCRdb fed the multiplex PCR reads into MiXCR, producing one record per CDR3 protein. Of 90,000 to 120,000 distinct CDR3 sequences listed, about 17% were seen once; the top ten hold around two fifths. The sample taken for sequencing was blood. Receptors originate from a woman aged 50 to 60 with Graves' hyperthyroidism.

With regard to this clonotype: Sequence at one end of the junction differs from germline and may be a read error. The chain is built from TRBV6-4 and TRBJ1-2, with 10 bases identical to TRBD1. Germline values: CDR1 MRHNA, CDR2 SNTAGT. This CDR3 spans 17 amino acids. The CDR3 nucleotides are TGTGCCAGCAGCGCCTTTGGACAGGGGGACCCTAACTATGGCTATACCTTC. This sequence encodes CASSAFGQGDPNYGYTF.

This clonotype was detected only a few times. The chain joins TRBV5-1 to TRBJ2-1, with 13 bases identical to TRBD2. V shed 4 bases, J shed 5 bases, and the junction held 12 bases outside the gene matches. The CDR3 is 18 residues long. CDR1 is SGHRS and CDR2 is YFSETQ in the germline V gene. CDR3 DNA: TGCGCCAGCAGCCCCGGGGGGGGACTAGCGGGAATCCACAATGAGCAGTTCTTC. As protein: CASSPGGGLAGIHNEQFF.

This clonotype was counted at least ten times. The chain joins TRBV24-1 to TRBJ2-3; the D gene is possibly TRBD1 (6 bases). Germline V gene lookup returns CDR1 KGHDR and CDR2 SFDVKD. V gave up 3 bases and J gave up 5 bases, with 11 bases separating them. The CDR3 contains 14 residues. CDR3: CATSDQGLIDTQYF. CDR3 DNA: TGTGCCACCAGTGATCAGGGGCTTATAGATACGCAGTATTTT.

This clonotype was counted at least ten times. The chain is built from TRBV5-1 and TRBJ2-2, with 11 bases that match TRBD2. V lost 5 bases to trimming and J lost 4 bases; unmatched junction nucleotides: 4. The germline CDR1 and CDR2 sequences are SGHRS and YFSETQ. The CDR3 extends over 15 amino acids. CDR3 DNA sequence: TGCGCCAGCAGAAGGCTAGCGGGAGGCACCGGGGAGCTGTTTTTT. Translated: CASRRLAGGTGELFF. Combining the CDR3 with reference TRBV5-1 and TRBJ2-2 gives the whole variable domain KAGVTQTPRYLIKTRGQQVTLSCSPISGHRSVSWYQQTPGQGLQFLFEYFSETQRNKGNFPGRFSGRQFSNSRSEMNVSTLELGDSALYLCASRRLAGGTGELFFGEGSRLTVL.

The sample holds many counts of this clonotype. The chain has TRBV20-1 and TRBJ1-5; D is unclear. CDR1 and CDR2 from the germline V gene are DFQATT and SNEGSKA (reference sequence). The CDR3 spans 11 residues. Trimming shortened V by 0 bases and J by 6 bases, and 3 bases separated the two germline ends. The CDR3 region has the DNA TGCAGTGCTAGAGAAGGTCAGCCCCAGCATTTT. This encodes CSAREGQPQHF.

This clonotype showed up many times. The genes are TRBV27 and TRBJ1-6; D gene unclear. The CDR3 covers 13 residues. Germline CDR1 and CDR2: MNHEY and SMNVEV (reference sequence). V was shortened by 5 bases and J by 6 bases, with 8 bases between the two germline ends. DNA for the CDR3: TGTGCCAGCAGTCTTTCAAGTAATTCACCCCTCCACTTT. This gives the protein CASSLSSNSPLHF.

In this sample, this clonotype turned up many times. This chain joins TRBV10-3 and TRBJ1-5; D is perhaps TRBD1 (5 bases). V lost 11 bases and J lost 6, with 20 bases in between. CDR1 and CDR2 from the germline V gene are ENHRY and SYGVKD. This CDR3 is built from 14 residues. Here the CDR3 DNA reads TGTGCCGCCTCCTTTGGGGGAGTTAGTCAGCCCCAGCATTTT. It specifies CAASFGGVSQPQHF.

This clonotype has a count of ten or more. V and J are TRBV15 and TRBJ1-1; the match to TRBD1 covers 10 bases. The V gene's germline CDR1 is LNHNV and CDR2 YYDKDF (reference sequence). The junction had 5 bases not matched to a gene; V was cut back by 4 bases and J by 6 bases. CDR3 length: 14 residues. Here the CDR3 DNA reads TGTGCCACCAGCACTAGACAGGGGGCCGCTGAAGCTTTCTTT. Protein sequence: CATSTRQGAAEAFF.

This clonotype was counted at least ten times. The chain employs TRBV28 and TRBJ2-3; 14 nucleotides match TRBD2. The J segment lost 1 base and the V segment lost 1 base, leaving 7 bases of the junction unmatched. This CDR3 is 19 amino acids long. From germline, CDR1 is MDHEN and CDR2 SYDVKM. The CDR3 DNA is TGTGCCAGCAGTTTATCCGAGAGACTAGCGGGAGGGGGCACAGATACGCAGTATTTT. Translated: CASSLSERLAGGGTDTQYF.

This clonotype came up many times. The chain links TRBV3-1 to TRBJ2-1, with 11 bases lining up with TRBD2. The CDR3 spans 13 residues. J lost 12 bases, V lost 0 bases, and 1 base had no gene match. From germline, CDR1 is LGHDT and CDR2 YNNKEL (reference sequence). The chain's CDR3 is CASSQDLAGGQFF. The DNA for the CDR3 is TGTGCCAGCAGCCAAGATCTAGCGGGAGGGCAGTTCTTC.

In this sample, this clonotype turned up many times. The V and J genes are TRBV28 and TRBJ2-6, with a possible D match to TRBD2 (5 bases). Germline V CDR1 and CDR2: MDHEN, SYDVKM. V gave up 6 bases and J gave up 0 bases, with 12 bases separating them. The CDR3 runs 16 residues. In DNA, the CDR3 is TGTGCCAGCAGCCCCAAGGAGGTCTCTGGGGCCAACGTCCTGACTTTC. Protein: CASSPKEVSGANVLTF.

This clonotype was seen at least ten times. The chain joins TRBV20-1 to TRBJ2-7; tentatively, D is TRBD2 (5 bases). The CDR3 consists of 12 residues. Between the trimmed V and J ends, which lost 8 bases and 0 bases, there was a span of 11 bases. CDR1 DFQATT and CDR2 SNEGSKA come from the germline V gene (reference sequence). CDR3 in amino acids: CSPTRDSYEQYF. CDR3 DNA sequence: TGCAGTCCTACTCGGGACTCCTACGAGCAGTACTTC.

This clonotype was counted many times. This rearrangement joins TRBV3-1 to TRBJ2-1; 11 nucleotides match TRBD2. The V and J ends lost 3 bases and 7 bases, in that order; junction bases with no gene match: 5. This CDR3 has 15 residues. Germline V gene data show CDR1 as LGHDT and CDR2 as YNNKEL (reference sequence). The CDR3 coding sequence is TGTGCCAGCAGCCACACTAGCGGGAGCGTGAATGAGCAGTTCTTC. Encoded protein: CASSHTSGSVNEQFF.

This clonotype came up many times. The rearrangement uses TRBV5-1 and TRBJ1-3, with D uncertain. V was clipped by 2 bases and J by 4 bases, with 13 bases between them. The CDR3 spans 15 residues. Germline values: CDR1 SGHRS, CDR2 YFSETQ. CDR3 amino acids: CASSFNGDSGNTIYF. The DNA for the CDR3 is TGCGCCAGCAGCTTTAATGGGGATTCAGGAAACACCATATATTTT.

This clonotype was seen at least ten times. The chain couples TRBV20-1 to TRBJ2-7; D remains unclear. Germline V gene sequence: CDR1 DFQATT, CDR2 SNEGSKA (reference sequence). This CDR3 spans 12 amino acids. Between the trimmed V and J ends, which lost 2 bases and 3 bases, there was a span of 8 bases. The DNA for the CDR3 is TGCAGTGCTAGATTGGACGACTACGAGCAGTACGTC. Translated, it gives CSARLDDYEQYV.

This clonotype was counted ten times or more. The rearrangement uses TRBV2 and TRBJ1-1; D remains ambiguous. Trimming cost V 7 bases and J 0 bases, with 24 bases left between them. The germline CDR1 and CDR2 sequences are SNHLY and FYNNEI. CDR3 size: 18 residues. CDR3 loop: CASTLMAFPKNMNTEAFF. In DNA form, the CDR3 reads TGTGCCAGCACCCTAATGGCCTTTCCTAAGAATATGAACACTGAAGCTTTCTTT.

This clonotype was seen repeatedly, ten times or more. The V gene is TRBV9, the J gene TRBJ2-3, with a possible D match to TRBD2 (5 bases). Trimming pared 3 bases from V and 0 bases from J, leaving 11 bases between. Germline V gene sequence: CDR1 SGDLS, CDR2 YYNGEE. CDR3 length: 15 amino acids. CDR3 nucleotides: TGTGCCAGCAGCGATTCTAGCTCTAGCACAGATACGCAGTATTTT. It specifies CASSDSSSSTDTQYF.

The chain combines TRBV28 with TRBJ1-3; D is ambiguous. Trimming took off 7 bases at V and 0 bases at J, with 13 bases between the two ends. The CDR3 extends over 15 amino acids. From germline, CDR1 is MDHEN and CDR2 SYDVKM. The CDR3 protein is CASTPAPSSGNTIYF. The CDR3 DNA reads TGTGCCAGCACCCCGGCCCCTTCCTCTGGAAACACCATATATTTT. The full variable domain, its missing parts supplied by reference TRBV28 and TRBJ1-3, is DVKVTQSSRYLVKRTGEKVFLECVQDMDHENMFWYRQDPGLGLRLIYFSYDVKMKEKGDIPEGYSVSREKKERFSLILESASTNQTSMYLCASTPAPSSGNTIYFGEGSWLTVV.

This clonotype was counted at least ten times. V gene TRBV24-1 combines with J gene TRBJ1-2; TRBD1 aligns across 10 bases. V was pared by 2 bases and J by 2 bases, with 1 base of the junction left unmatched. The CDR3 sequence is 15 residues long. CDR1 is KGHDR, CDR2 SFDVKD, per germline. CDR3 sequence (DNA): TGTGCCACCAGTGATTCGGGACAGGGGAACTATGGCTACACCTTC. Protein: CATSDSGQGNYGYTF.

V and J are TRBV6-1 and TRBJ2-1, with D hard to call. Deletions cut 6 bases from V and 5 bases from J, with 8 bases between. CDR3 size: 12 residues. CDR1 and CDR2 from the germline V gene are MNHNS and SASEGT. This CDR3 is CASSRLDNEQFF. In DNA, the CDR3 is TGTGCCAGCAGCAGACTCGACAATGAGCAGTTCTTC.

In its sample, this clonotype was seen a few times. The V and J genes are TRBV4-1 and TRBJ2-2, with 10 bases fitting TRBD2. V trimming: 4 bases; J trimming: 4 bases; junction bases outside the gene matches: 3. This CDR3 contains 15 residues. Germline V gene sequence: CDR1 MGHRA, CDR2 YSYEKL. CDR3 region: CASSPLAGGTGELFF. The CDR3 nucleotides are TGCGCCAGCAGCCCGTTAGCGGGAGGCACCGGGGAGCTGTTTTTT.

Notes on this clonotype: A much larger clone sits a single nucleotide away, making a read error possible. The chain is built from TRBV28 and TRBJ2-7; 9 bases map to TRBD1. CDR1 MDHEN and CDR2 SYDVKM come from the germline V gene. The CDR3 extends over 16 amino acids. CDR3 DNA sequence: TGTGCCTGCAGTCTCAAACCAGGGACAGGGAGGTACGAGCAGTACTTC. Translation: CACSLKPGTGRYEQYF.

This clonotype was seen many times. The CDR3 region is CAIRGLAGDEQFF. CDR3 sequence (DNA): TGTGCCATCAGGGGACTAGCGGGAGATGAGCAGTTCTTC. The chain couples TRBV10-3 to TRBJ2-1; 14 bases agree with TRBD2. Germline CDR1 is ENHRY and CDR2 is SYGVKD. This CDR3 is built from 13 residues. V dropped 6 bases and J dropped 8; count of bases not matched to a gene: 0.

This clonotype was recorded at least ten times. The chain has TRBV6-2 or TRBV6-3 and TRBJ2-1; 12 bases are shared with TRBD2. The length of the CDR3 is 15 residues. V lost 8 bases, J lost 6 bases, and 8 bases stayed unmatched. Per the germline V gene, CDR1 is MNHEY and CDR2 is SVGEGT. The CDR3 reads CASLTSGSGFNEQFF. The CDR3, as DNA: TGTGCCAGCTTGACTAGCGGGAGTGGTTTCAATGAGCAGTTCTTC.

The chain recombines TRBV19 with TRBJ1-1, with 10 bases that match TRBD1. The CDR3 covers 15 residues. Germline lookup yields CDR1 LNHDA and CDR2 SQIVND (reference sequence). V trimming: 4 bases; J trimming: 1 base; junction bases outside the gene matches: 3. CDR3 in amino acids: CASSNGDRGNTEAFF. DNA for the CDR3: TGTGCCAGTAGTAATGGGGACAGGGGGAACACTGAAGCTTTCTTT.

This clonotype showed up many times. This chain uses TRBV28 with TRBJ2-5; 11 positions agree with TRBD1. Germline CDR1 and CDR2: MDHEN and SYDVKM. The J segment lost 5 bases and the V segment lost 6 bases, leaving 5 bases of the junction unmatched. The CDR3 sequence is 14 residues long. CDR3: CASRDRGRSETQYF. The CDR3 DNA follows: TGTGCCAGCAGGGACAGGGGGCGTTCGGAGACCCAGTACTTC.

Ten or more counts support this clonotype. The J gene is TRBJ2-7, the V gene TRBV12-3 or TRBV12-4; 7 bases match TRBD1. The V and J ends lost 4 bases and 5 bases, in that order; junction bases with no gene match: 11. This CDR3 spans 15 amino acids. CDR3 residues: CASSSRRQGQDEQYF. As DNA, the CDR3 is TGTGCCAGCAGTTCGCGTCGACAGGGTCAAGACGAGCAGTACTTC.

This clonotype was detected many times. The V and J genes are TRBV19 and TRBJ1-5; no reliable D call. The ends were cut back, 5 bases at V and 1 base at J, with 12 bases in the middle. The CDR3 is 15 residues long. The V gene's germline CDR1 is LNHDA and CDR2 SQIVND (reference sequence). CDR3 coding DNA: TGTGCCAGTAGTTGGTCGGGAAAAAGCAATCAGCCCCAGCATTTT. It encodes CASSWSGKSNQPQHF. Full variable domain (missing parts from reference TRBV19 and TRBJ1-5): DGGITQSPKYLFRKEGQNVTLSCEQNLNHDAMYWYRQDPGQGLRLIYYSQIVNDFQKGDIAEGYSVSREKKESFPLTVTSAQKNPTAFYLCASSWSGKSNQPQHFGDGTRLSIL.